One sample yielded the 8 T cell receptor beta chains listed below, sequenced in a study of cytomegalovirus exposure and HLA in healthy donors. Use of 60 Vbeta and 13 Jbeta primers characterized the PCR. Profiling relied on immunoSEQ multiplex PCR, and the TCRdb table lists in-frame clones only, not all of them. This sample carries 100,000 to 150,000 clones, around three quarters of them seen once, and the ten largest clones take approximately 13%. The specimen sequenced was PBMCs. The receptors stem from a woman aged 60-75 years in good health and CMV-seropositive.

The genes are TRBV5-4 and TRBJ2-3, with D maybe TRBD2 (6 bases). V was cut by 2 bases and J by 0 bases, with 13 bases left in between. The germline V gene has CDR1 SGHNT and CDR2 YYREEE (reference sequence). This CDR3 is 16 amino acids long. Written as DNA, the CDR3 is TGTGCCAGCAGCTTCCGGGAGCGAGTTAGCACAGATACGCAGTATTTT. As protein: CASSFRERVSTDTQYF.

The chain is built from TRBV2 and TRBJ1-6; 10 nucleotides line up with TRBD1. V lost 6 bases to trimming and J lost 6 bases; unmatched junction nucleotides: 5. CDR1 is SNHLY and CDR2 is FYNNEI in the germline V gene. The CDR3 extends over 15 amino acids. The CDR3 DNA reads as TGTGCCAGCAGCCCCGGACAGGGGGGTAATTCACCCCTCCACTTT. Its translation is CASSPGQGGNSPLHF.

The V and J genes are TRBV4-2 and TRBJ1-2; D is uncertain. Germline V gives CDR1 LGHNA, CDR2 YNFKEQ. The length of the CDR3 is 16 residues. V lost 3 bases and J 6 bases, leaving 20 bases between the germline ends. The CDR3 DNA reads TGTGCCAGCAGCCATCCCAGACTTGTCGTGTGCCATGGCTACACCTTC. Translated: CASSHPRLVVCHGYTF.

The V gene is TRBV12-2, the J gene TRBJ1-3; TRBD1, the D gene given by the table, was not confirmed from the DNA. TRBV12-2 is a documented pseudogene. The CDR3 runs 16 residues. The chain's CDR3 is CASRALTGGSGNTIYF. CDR3 DNA sequence: TGTGCAAGTCGCGCCCTGACAGGGGGCTCTGGAAACACCATATATTTT.

This clone was seen a single time. This rearrangement joins TRBV5-6 to TRBJ2-7; D possibly corresponds to TRBD1 (6 bases). V was shortened by 0 bases and J by 5 bases, with 12 bases between the two germline ends. The CDR3 runs 14 residues. Germline V gene data show CDR1 as SGHDT and CDR2 as YYEEEE. The CDR3 bases are TGTGCCAGCAGCTTGGGCAGGGGAAACGACGAGCAGTACTTC. Translating gives CASSLGRGNDEQYF.

This clone turned up a few times. V gene TRBV15 combines with J gene TRBJ1-5; D perhaps matches TRBD1 (5 bases). CDR1 and CDR2 (germline): LNHNV, YYDKDF (reference sequence). This CDR3 has 15 amino acids. Trimming removed 3 bases at V and 1 base at J, with 10 bases between. DNA for the CDR3: TGTGCCACCAGCAGCGGGAGGGGAAGCAATCAGCCCCAGCATTTT. Encoded protein: CATSSGRGSNQPQHF.

The V and J genes are TRBV6-5 and TRBJ1-5; TRBD1 might be the D (5 bases). CDR1 is MNHEY and CDR2 is SVGAGI in the germline V gene. This CDR3 comprises 15 residues. Trimming cost V 7 bases and J 0 bases, with 13 bases left between them. DNA for the CDR3: TGTGCCAGCATGAGGTCACAGGCTAGCAATCAGCCCCAGCATTTT. This gives the protein CASMRSQASNQPQHF.

V is TRBV5-6 and J is TRBJ2-7; a possible D gene is TRBD2 (6 bases). Trimming stripped 2 bases from V and 0 bases from J, with 9 bases between. The CDR3 spans 14 residues. Germline V lookup: CDR1 SGHDT, CDR2 YYEEEE. For the CDR3, the DNA is TGTGCCAGCAGCTTTCGGGGGAGCTCCTACGAGCAGTACTTC. Translating gives CASSFRGSSYEQYF.